Below, 20 T cell receptor beta chains from the same sample are listed, as sequenced in a study of post-analysis software for immune sequencing data. Findings and caveats of the study: Among a few TRBV segments more frequent in patients than controls were TRBV5-6, TRBV5-1 and TRBV20-1.

Their antigens remain unidentified. Tagging with unique molecular identifiers was a feature of the TCR beta cDNA libraries. TCRdb re-analysed the PCR reads in MiXCR, keeping a single row per CDR3 protein. The sample holds roughly 570,000 distinct CDR3 sequences, 34% seen once. Source material: blood. All receptors derive from a girl aged 2-17 years with multiple sclerosis.

The chain combines TRBV2 with TRBJ2-3; D might be TRBD1 (5 bases). The CDR3 is made up of 11 amino acids. V gave up 10 bases and J gave up 4 bases, with 9 bases separating them. CDR1 and CDR2 (germline): SNHLY, FYNNEI. Here the CDR3 reads CAKGPSDTQYF. DNA of the CDR3: TGTGCCAAGGGGCCGTCAGATACGCAGTATTTT.

J is TRBJ1-1 and V is TRBV5-1, with 7 bases lining up with TRBD1. Trimming took 4 bases from V and 4 from J; bases not matched to a gene: 10. Germline CDR1 is SGHRS and CDR2 is YFSETQ. This CDR3 spans 15 amino acids. CDR3 nucleotide sequence: TGCGCCAGCAGCACAGGGGACCTTTTGAGCACTGAAGCTTTCTTT. Its protein is CASSTGDLLSTEAFF.

This chain links TRBV20-1 with TRBJ2-2; 9 nucleotides agree with TRBD1. This CDR3 spans 14 amino acids. Per the germline V gene, CDR1 is DFQATT and CDR2 is SNEGSKA (reference sequence). The V segment lost 5 bases and the J segment 4 bases; nucleotides outside the gene matches: 5. The CDR3, as DNA: TGCAGTGCTCGGGACAGGGAGAGCACCGGGGAGCTGTTTTTT. Its protein is CSARDRESTGELFF.

This clonotype was seen only a few times. This chain joins TRBV5-1 and TRBJ2-3; D remains ambiguous. Germline CDR1 and CDR2: SGHRS and YFSETQ. The CDR3 consists of 15 residues. V was cut by 4 bases and J by 0 bases, with 12 bases left in between. CDR3: CASSPAWRSTDTQYF. The CDR3 DNA reads TGCGCCAGCAGCCCGGCGTGGAGAAGCACAGATACGCAGTATTTT.

This clonotype was seen a few times. J is TRBJ2-3 and V is TRBV7-2, with D uncertain. The CDR3 runs 16 residues. V lost 3 bases to trimming and J lost 3 bases, with 16 bases between them. Looked up from germline, CDR1 is SGHTA and CDR2 is FQGNSA. As DNA, the CDR3 is TGTGCCAGCAGCTTCCAACGGGTCACTCCAACAGATACGCAGTATTTT. Translated, it gives CASSFQRVTPTDTQYF.

The chain combines TRBV29-1 with TRBJ1-2, with a tentative D call TRBD1 (5 bases). Trimming removed 6 bases from V and 7 bases from J, with 15 bases in between. The CDR3 totals 12 residues. Germline V gene lookup returns CDR1 SQVTM and CDR2 ANQGSEA. CDR3 amino acids: CSVPGQGSGYTF. CDR3 DNA: TGCAGCGTCCCCGGACAAGGGAGTGGCTACACCTTC.

This clonotype has ten or more counts. The chain's CDR3 is CSVETGLLDTQYF. The CDR3 DNA reads TGCAGCGTTGAAACTGGGTTGTTAGATACGCAGTATTTT. The V gene is TRBV29-1, the J gene TRBJ2-3; no definite D call. The V end lost 2 bases, the J end lost 5 bases, and 11 bases lay between the germline ends. Per germline, CDR1 SQVTM and CDR2 ANQGSEA. The CDR3 contains 13 residues.

This clonotype was counted only a few times. This chain links TRBV10-3 with TRBJ2-7; the D gene is possibly TRBD1 (8 bases). The CDR3 loop spans 13 amino acids. In germline, CDR1 is ENHRY, CDR2 SYGVKD. The V end was cut by 4 bases, the J end by 6 bases, with 13 bases between. The CDR3 is CAISAGGGGEQYF. In DNA form, the CDR3 reads TGTGCCATCAGTGCAGGGGGCGGGGGCGAGCAGTACTTC.

This clonotype was counted a few times. The chain joins TRBV5-1 to TRBJ1-6; D gene uncertain. This CDR3 comprises 14 residues. The germline V gene has CDR1 SGHRS and CDR2 YFSETQ. Trimming pared 0 bases from V and 10 bases from J, leaving 11 bases between. The CDR3 is CASSLVAEGSPLHF. Written as DNA, the CDR3 is TGCGCCAGCAGCTTGGTCGCAGAAGGGTCACCCCTCCACTTT.

There are a few counts of this clonotype. CDR3 coding DNA: TGTGCCAGCAGCCTGGATTGGGACAGGCCGAACACCGGGGAGCTGTTTTTT. Encoded protein: CASSLDWDRPNTGELFF. The chain has TRBV7-9 and TRBJ2-2, with TRBD1 matching over 8 bases. Germline V gives CDR1 SEHNR, CDR2 FQNEAQ (reference sequence). There are 17 residues in the CDR3. Losses at the gene ends were 5 bases for V and 0 bases for J; bases not matched to a gene: 8.

A few counts support this clonotype. This chain connects TRBV20-1 to TRBJ2-1; 13 bases fit TRBD2. Germline V CDR1 and CDR2: DFQATT, SNEGSKA (reference sequence). The CDR3 has 14 residues. With V trimmed by 6 bases and J by 6 bases, 5 bases remained unmatched. The CDR3 nucleotides read TGCAGTGCCGTAACTAGCGGGGGGGTCAATGAGCAGTTCTTC. Its translation: CSAVTSGGVNEQFF.

This clonotype has more than one count but fewer than ten. CDR3 residues: CASSSSPGASYEQYF. The CDR3 DNA follows: TGTGCCAGCAGCTCCTCCCCGGGGGCGTCCTACGAGCAGTACTTC. The genes are TRBV5-4 and TRBJ2-7, with D perhaps assigned TRBD1 or TRBD2 (6 bases each). The germline V and J ends were trimmed by 3 bases and 1 base, with 14 bases remaining between them. The CDR3 runs 15 residues. Germline assignment: CDR1 SGHNT and CDR2 YYREEE (reference sequence).

This clonotype was seen a few times. CDR3 residues: CASSRRVGTASYEQYF. CDR3 nucleotide sequence: TGTGCCAGCAGCCGGCGGGTTGGCACTGCCTCCTACGAGCAGTACTTC. V gene TRBV6-5 combines with J gene TRBJ2-7, with D perhaps matching TRBD2 (5 bases). In germline, CDR1 is MNHEY, CDR2 SVGAGI. Between the trimmed V and J ends, which lost 6 bases and 0 bases, there was a span of 18 bases. The CDR3 extends over 16 amino acids.

This rearrangement joins TRBV9 to TRBJ2-7; 13 bases line up with TRBD2. After removal of 0 bases from V and 6 bases from J, the junction contained 3 bases not matched to a gene. In germline, CDR1 is SGDLS, CDR2 YYNGEE. This CDR3 is built from 15 residues. CDR3 nucleotides: TGTGCCAGCAGCGTAGGTGGACTAGCGGGGGCCGAGCAGTACTTC. This gives the protein CASSVGGLAGAEQYF.

V gene TRBV12-3 or TRBV12-4 combines with J gene TRBJ2-3, with D possibly matching TRBD2 (6 bases). The CDR3 runs 14 residues. V lost 5 bases to trimming and J lost 2 bases, with 11 bases between them. Here the CDR3 DNA reads TGTGCCAGCAGTACGTGGACTAACACAGATACGCAGTATTTT. Protein product: CASSTWTNTDTQYF.

This chain links TRBV7-8 with TRBJ2-3; D uncertain. CDR1 is SGHVS, CDR2 FQNEAQ, per germline. V lost 1 base and J lost 1, with 15 bases in between. This CDR3 comprises 17 residues. In DNA form, the CDR3 reads TGTGCCAGCAGCTTAGTGGCTGTAAGAAGGGGCACAGATACGCAGTATTTT. Translating gives CASSLVAVRRGTDTQYF.

The rearrangement joins TRBV10-2 to TRBJ2-3, with 8 positions matching TRBD2. After removal of 7 bases from V and 2 bases from J, the junction contained 5 bases not matched to a gene. This CDR3 comprises 14 residues. The germline V gene has CDR1 WSHSY and CDR2 SAAADI. The CDR3 sequence is CASNRGGVTDTQYF. The CDR3 DNA sequence: TGCGCCAGCAACCGGGGGGGGGTCACAGATACGCAGTATTTT.

The V gene is TRBV15, the J gene TRBJ1-2; D unresolved. The V end lost 0 bases, the J end lost 6 bases, and 14 bases lay between the germline ends. CDR1 and CDR2 from the germline V gene are LNHNV and YYDKDF (reference sequence). CDR3 length: 15 residues. CDR3 sequence reads: CATSRDSREVDGYTF. The CDR3 DNA sequence: TGTGCCACCAGCAGAGATTCGAGGGAGGTGGATGGCTACACCTTC.

The rearrangement links TRBV20-1 to TRBJ1-5, with TRBD1 as a possible D gene (5 bases). Trimming left V 0 bases short and J 3 bases short, with 12 bases between. Germline V gives CDR1 DFQATT, CDR2 SNEGSKA (reference sequence). CDR3 size: 15 residues. CDR3 in amino acids: CSARDPGTVNQPQHF. In nucleotides, the CDR3 is TGCAGTGCTAGAGACCCCGGGACGGTCAATCAGCCCCAGCATTTT.

The table lists this clonotype with a few counts. V and J are TRBV4-2 and TRBJ2-1; D is unresolved. CDR1 and CDR2 (germline): LGHNA, YNFKEQ. This CDR3 is built from 13 residues. Trimming left V 2 bases short and J 4 bases short, with 6 bases between. The CDR3 bases are TGTGCCAGCAGCCAACTCACATACAATGAGCAGTTCTTC. The encoded protein is CASSQLTYNEQFF.